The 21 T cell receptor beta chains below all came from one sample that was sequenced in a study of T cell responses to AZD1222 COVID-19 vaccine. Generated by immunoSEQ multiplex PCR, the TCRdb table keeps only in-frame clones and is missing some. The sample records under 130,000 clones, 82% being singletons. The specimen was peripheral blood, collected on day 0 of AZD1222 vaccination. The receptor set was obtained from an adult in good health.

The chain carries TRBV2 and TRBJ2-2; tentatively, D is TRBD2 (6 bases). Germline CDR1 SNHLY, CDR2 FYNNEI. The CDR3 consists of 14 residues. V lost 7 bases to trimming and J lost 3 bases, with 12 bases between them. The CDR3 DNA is TGTGCCAGCACCCGGGACTCTTACACCGGGGAGCTGTTTTTT. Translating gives CASTRDSYTGELFF.

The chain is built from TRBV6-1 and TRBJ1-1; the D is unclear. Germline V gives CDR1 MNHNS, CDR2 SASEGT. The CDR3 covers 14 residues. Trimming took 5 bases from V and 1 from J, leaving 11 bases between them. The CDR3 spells CASSSPGGNTEAFF. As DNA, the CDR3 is TGTGCCAGCAGTTCCCCAGGAGGGAACACTGAAGCTTTCTTT.

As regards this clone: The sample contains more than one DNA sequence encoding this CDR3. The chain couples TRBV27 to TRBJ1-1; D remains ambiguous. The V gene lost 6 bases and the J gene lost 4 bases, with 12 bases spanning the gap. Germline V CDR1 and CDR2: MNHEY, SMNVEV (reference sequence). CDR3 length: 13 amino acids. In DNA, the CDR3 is TGTGCCAGCAGGATCGGTGGAGGCACTGAAGCTTTCTTT. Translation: CASRIGGGTEAFF.

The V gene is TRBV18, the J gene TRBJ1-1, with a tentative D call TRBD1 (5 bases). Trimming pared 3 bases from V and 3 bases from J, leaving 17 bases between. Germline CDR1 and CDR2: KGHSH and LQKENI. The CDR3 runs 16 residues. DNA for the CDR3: TGTGCCAGCTCACCGTTGGGGCCCCCGGCGGACACTGAAGCTTTCTTT. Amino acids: CASSPLGPPADTEAFF.

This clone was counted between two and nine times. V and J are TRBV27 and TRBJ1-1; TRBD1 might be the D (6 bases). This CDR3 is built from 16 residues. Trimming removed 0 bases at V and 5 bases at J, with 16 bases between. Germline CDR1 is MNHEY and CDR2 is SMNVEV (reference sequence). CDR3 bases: TGTGCCAGCAGTTTATCCCCCCCGGGAGGGGGAACTGAAGCTTTCTTT. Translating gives CASSLSPPGGGTEAFF.

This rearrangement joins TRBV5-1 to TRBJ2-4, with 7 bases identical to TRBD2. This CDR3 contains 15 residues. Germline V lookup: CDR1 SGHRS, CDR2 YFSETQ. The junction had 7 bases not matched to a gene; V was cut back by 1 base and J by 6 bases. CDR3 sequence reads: CASSLSGTGGNIQYF. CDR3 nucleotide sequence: TGCGCCAGCAGCTTGTCCGGTACGGGGGGAAACATTCAGTACTTC.

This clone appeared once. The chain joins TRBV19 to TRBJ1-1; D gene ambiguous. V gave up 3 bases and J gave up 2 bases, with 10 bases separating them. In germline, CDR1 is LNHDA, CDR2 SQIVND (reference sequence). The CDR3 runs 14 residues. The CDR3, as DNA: TGTGCCAGTAGTATGGGATTGGCAAACACTGAAGCTTTCTTT. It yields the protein CASSMGLANTEAFF.

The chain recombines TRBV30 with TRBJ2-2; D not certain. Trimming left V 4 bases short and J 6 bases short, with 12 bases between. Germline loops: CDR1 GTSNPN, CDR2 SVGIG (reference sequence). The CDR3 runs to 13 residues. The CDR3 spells CAWKGPRAGELFF. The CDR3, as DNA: TGTGCCTGGAAGGGTCCGCGCGCCGGGGAGCTGTTTTTT.

The CDR3 region has the DNA TGTGCCAGCAGTGCCAGGGACTCTGGGGCCAACGTCCTGACTTTC. This sequence encodes CASSARDSGANVLTF. The rearrangement links TRBV6-2 or TRBV6-3 to TRBJ2-6; a possible D gene is TRBD1 (5 bases). Trimming pared 5 bases from V and 0 bases from J, leaving 8 bases between. Germline V gene sequence: CDR1 MNHEY, CDR2 SVGEGT. The CDR3 length is 15 residues.

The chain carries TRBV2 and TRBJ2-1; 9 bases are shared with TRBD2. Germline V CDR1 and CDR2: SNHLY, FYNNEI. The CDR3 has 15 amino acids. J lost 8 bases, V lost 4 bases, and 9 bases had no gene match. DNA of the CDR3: TGTGCCAGCAGTGGTAGCGGGGGCCTCGTCTATGAGCAGTTCTTC. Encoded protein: CASSGSGGLVYEQFF.

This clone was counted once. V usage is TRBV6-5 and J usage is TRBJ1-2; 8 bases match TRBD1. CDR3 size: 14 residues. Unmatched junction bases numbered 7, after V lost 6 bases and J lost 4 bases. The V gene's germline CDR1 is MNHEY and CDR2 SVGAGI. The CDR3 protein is CASRNGQGGYGYTF. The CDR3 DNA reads TGTGCCAGCAGAAACGGACAGGGTGGCTATGGCTACACCTTC.

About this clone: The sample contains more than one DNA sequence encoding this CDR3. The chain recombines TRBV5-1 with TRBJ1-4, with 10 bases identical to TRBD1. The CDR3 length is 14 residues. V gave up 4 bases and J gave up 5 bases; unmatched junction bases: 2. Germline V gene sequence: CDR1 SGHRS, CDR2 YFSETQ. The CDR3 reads CASSRTGGNEKLFF. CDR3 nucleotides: TGCGCCAGCAGCCGGACAGGGGGAAATGAAAAACTGTTTTTT.

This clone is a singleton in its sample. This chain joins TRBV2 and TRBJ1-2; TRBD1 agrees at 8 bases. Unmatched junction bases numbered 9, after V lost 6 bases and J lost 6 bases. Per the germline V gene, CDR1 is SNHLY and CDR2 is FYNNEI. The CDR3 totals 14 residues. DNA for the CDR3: TGTGCCAGCAGGAGAGACAGGGGATACGATGGCTACACCTTC. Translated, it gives CASRRDRGYDGYTF.

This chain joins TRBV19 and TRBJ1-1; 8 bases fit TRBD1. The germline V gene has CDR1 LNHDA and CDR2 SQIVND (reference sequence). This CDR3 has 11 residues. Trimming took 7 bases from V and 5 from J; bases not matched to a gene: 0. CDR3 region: CASNRGTEAFF. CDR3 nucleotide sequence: TGTGCCAGTAACAGGGGGACTGAAGCTTTCTTT.

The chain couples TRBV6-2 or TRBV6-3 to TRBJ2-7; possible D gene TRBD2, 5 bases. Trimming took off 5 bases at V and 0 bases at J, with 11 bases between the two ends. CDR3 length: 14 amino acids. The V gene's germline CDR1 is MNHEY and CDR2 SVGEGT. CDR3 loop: CASSQSGSSYEQYF. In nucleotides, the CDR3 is TGTGCCAGCAGTCAGAGCGGCAGCTCCTACGAGCAGTACTTC.

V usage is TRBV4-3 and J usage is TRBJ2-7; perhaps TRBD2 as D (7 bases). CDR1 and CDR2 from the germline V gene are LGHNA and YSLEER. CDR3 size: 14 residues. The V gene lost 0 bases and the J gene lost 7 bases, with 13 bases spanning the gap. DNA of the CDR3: TGCGCCAGCAGCCAAGAACCCAGGGGAGGGGAGCAGTACTTC. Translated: CASSQEPRGGEQYF.

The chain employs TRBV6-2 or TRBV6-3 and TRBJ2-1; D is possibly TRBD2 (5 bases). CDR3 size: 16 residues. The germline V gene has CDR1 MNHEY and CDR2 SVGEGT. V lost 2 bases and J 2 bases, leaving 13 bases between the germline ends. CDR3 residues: CASSYRLSGTYNEQFF. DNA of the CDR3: TGTGCCAGCAGTTACCGACTCAGCGGTACCTACAATGAGCAGTTCTTC.

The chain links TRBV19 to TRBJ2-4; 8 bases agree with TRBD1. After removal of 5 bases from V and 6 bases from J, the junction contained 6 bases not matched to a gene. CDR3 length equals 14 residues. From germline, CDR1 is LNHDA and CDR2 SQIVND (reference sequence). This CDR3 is CASSSQGAPNIQYF. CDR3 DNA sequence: TGTGCCAGTAGTTCCCAGGGGGCCCCAAACATTCAGTACTTC.

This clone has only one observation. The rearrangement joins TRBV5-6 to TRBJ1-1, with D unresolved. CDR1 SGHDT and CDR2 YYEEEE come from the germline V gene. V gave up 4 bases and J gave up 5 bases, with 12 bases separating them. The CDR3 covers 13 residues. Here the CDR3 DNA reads TGTGCCAGCAGCCTAAACTGGGGAACTGAAGCTTTCTTT. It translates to CASSLNWGTEAFF. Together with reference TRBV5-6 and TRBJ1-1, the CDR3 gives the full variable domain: DAGVTQSPTHLIKTRGQQVTLRCSPKSGHDTVSWYQQALGQGPQFIFQYYEEEERQRGNFPDRFSGHQFPNYSSELNVNALLLGDSALYLCASSLNWGTEAFFGQGTRLTVV.

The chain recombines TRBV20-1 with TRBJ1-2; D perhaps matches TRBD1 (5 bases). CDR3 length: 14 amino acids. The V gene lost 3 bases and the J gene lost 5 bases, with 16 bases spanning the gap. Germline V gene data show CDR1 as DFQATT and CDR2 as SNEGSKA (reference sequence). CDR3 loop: CSASAEGAGYGYTF. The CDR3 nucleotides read TGCAGTGCTAGTGCTGAAGGGGCAGGATATGGCTACACCTTC.

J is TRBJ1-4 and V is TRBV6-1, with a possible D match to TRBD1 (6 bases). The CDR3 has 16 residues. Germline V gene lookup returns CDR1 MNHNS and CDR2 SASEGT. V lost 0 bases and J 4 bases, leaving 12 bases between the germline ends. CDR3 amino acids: CASSEAKGQLNEKLFF. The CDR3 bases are TGTGCCAGCAGTGAAGCGAAGGGACAACTTAATGAAAAACTGTTTTTT.